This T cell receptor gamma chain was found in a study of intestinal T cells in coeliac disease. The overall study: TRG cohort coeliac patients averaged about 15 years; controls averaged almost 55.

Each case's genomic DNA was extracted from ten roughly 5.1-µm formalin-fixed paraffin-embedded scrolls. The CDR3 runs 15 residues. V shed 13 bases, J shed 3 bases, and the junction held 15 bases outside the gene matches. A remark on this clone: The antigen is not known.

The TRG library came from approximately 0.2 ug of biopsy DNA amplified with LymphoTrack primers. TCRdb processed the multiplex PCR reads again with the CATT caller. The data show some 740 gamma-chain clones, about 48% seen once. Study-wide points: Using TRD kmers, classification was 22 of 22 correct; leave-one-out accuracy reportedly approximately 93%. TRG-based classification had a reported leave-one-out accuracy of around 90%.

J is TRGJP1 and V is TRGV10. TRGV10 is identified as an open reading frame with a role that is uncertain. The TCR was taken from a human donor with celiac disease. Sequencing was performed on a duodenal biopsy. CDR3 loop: CAGVGSPATGWFKIF. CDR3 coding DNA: TGTGCTGGCGTGGGATCCCCTGCCACTGGTTGGTTCAAGATATTT.